Each of the 20 T cell receptor beta chains below was sequenced from the same sample in a study of PD-L1 blockade in urothelial cancer. Time point meaning: peripheral blood 6 weeks after treatment start. The protocol was immunoSEQ multiplex PCR, while the TCRdb copy is restricted to in-frame clones and leaves out a portion. The sample holds around 110,000 clones, roughly 90% seen once. Sequences were derived from PBMCs, sampled around atezolizumab (anti-PD-L1) treatment. The receptors stem from a man aged 55 to 70 with urothelial cancer.

This sequence joins TRBV5-1 and TRBJ2-7; no definite D call. CDR1 is SGHRS, CDR2 YFSETQ, per germline. The V and J ends lost 0 bases and 3 bases respectively, with 7 bases between them. The CDR3 is 13 amino acids. The CDR3 nucleotides are TGCGCCAGCAGCTTGGTCTCCAGCTACGAGCAGTACTTC. Translated, it gives CASSLVSSYEQYF.

This clone came up once. The V and J genes are TRBV27 and TRBJ1-1; D possibly corresponds to TRBD1 (5 bases). V shed 6 bases and J shed 3 bases, with 17 bases lying between them. CDR1 MNHEY and CDR2 SMNVEV come from the germline V gene (reference sequence). The CDR3 contains 15 residues. CDR3 sequence: CASRILTGGDTEAFF. The DNA of the CDR3 is TGTGCCAGCAGAATACTAACCGGGGGGGACACTGAAGCTTTCTTT.

V is TRBV5-5 and J is TRBJ2-7; 7 nucleotides match TRBD1. Trimming at V came to 5 bases and at J to 4 bases, leaving 12 bases not matched to a gene. The CDR3 has 15 residues. CDR1 is SGHKS, CDR2 YYEKEE, per germline (reference sequence). As DNA, the CDR3 is TGTGCCAGCAGTCCGAGACAGGGTCTAAATTACGAGCAGTACTTC. Its translation is CASSPRQGLNYEQYF. Looking up the rest from reference TRBV5-5 and TRBJ2-7 gives the full variable domain: DAGVTQSPTHLIKTRGQQVTLRCSPISGHKSVSWYQQVLGQGPQFIFQYYEKEERGRGNFPDRFSARQFPNYSSELNVNALLLGDSALYLCASSPRQGLNYEQYFGPGTRLTVT.

This chain joins TRBV28 and TRBJ2-2; 7 positions match TRBD1. Germline V CDR1 and CDR2: MDHEN, SYDVKM. J gave up 2 bases and V 3 bases, and 3 bases lay outside the gene matches. CDR3 length equals 15 residues. The CDR3 loop reads CASSLGTANTGELFF. In DNA form, the CDR3 reads TGTGCCAGCAGTTTGGGGACAGCTAACACCGGGGAGCTGTTTTTT.

The genes are TRBV10-3 and TRBJ2-1, with 7 bases matching TRBD1. Trimming removed 6 bases from V and 9 bases from J; junction bases left unmatched: 5. The CDR3 runs 12 residues. CDR1 and CDR2 (germline): ENHRY, SYGVKD. The CDR3 sequence: CAIRRDSSEQFF. The CDR3 DNA reads TGTGCCATCAGACGGGACAGTAGTGAGCAGTTCTTC.

The chain has TRBV28 and TRBJ2-3; D is undetermined. Germline V gives CDR1 MDHEN, CDR2 SYDVKM. The CDR3 has 14 amino acids. V shed 2 bases and J shed 2 bases, with 8 bases lying between them. The CDR3 DNA sequence: TGTGCCAGCAGTTTAGCTACGTCCACAGATACGCAGTATTTT. It codes for CASSLATSTDTQYF. The complete variable domain, with remaining parts taken from reference TRBV28 and TRBJ2-3, reads DVKVTQSSRYLVKRTGEKVFLECVQDMDHENMFWYRQDPGLGLRLIYFSYDVKMKEKGDIPEGYSVSREKKERFSLILESASTNQTSMYLCASSLATSTDTQYFGPGTRLTVL.

This chain links TRBV6-5 with TRBJ2-1; 7 positions match TRBD1. The CDR3 consists of 16 residues. Per germline, CDR1 MNHEY and CDR2 SVGAGI. Trimming took 2 bases from V and 3 from J; bases not matched to a gene: 7. The CDR3 bases are TGTGCCAGCAGTTACCTGAGGGACAGACGCTACAATGAGCAGTTCTTC. It yields the protein CASSYLRDRRYNEQFF.

This chain uses TRBV21-1 with TRBJ1-1. TRBV21-1 is a pseudogene. This CDR3 contains 15 residues. The chain's CDR3 is CASIPRRVWNTEAFF. The CDR3 DNA reads as TGTGCCAGCATTCCACGTCGGGTGTGGAACACTGAAGCTTTCTTT.

This rearrangement joins TRBV7-2 to TRBJ2-7, with TRBD1 matching over 9 bases. The CDR3 spans 13 residues. After removal of 5 bases from V and 6 bases from J, the junction contained 5 bases not matched to a gene. Per the germline V gene, CDR1 is SGHTA and CDR2 is FQGNSA. The CDR3 spells CASSRGTGLEQYF. CDR3 DNA: TGTGCCAGCAGCAGAGGGACAGGGCTCGAGCAGTACTTC.

The chain is built from TRBV6-5 and TRBJ2-7; tentative D call: TRBD1 (5 bases). Germline V gene lookup returns CDR1 MNHEY and CDR2 SVGAGI. The CDR3 consists of 15 residues. Trimming pared 7 bases from V and 2 bases from J, leaving 18 bases between. In nucleotides, the CDR3 is TGTGCCAGCATCCTCCCAGGGTCAGCTACCTACGAGCAGTACTTC. It translates to CASILPGSATYEQYF.

V usage is TRBV28 and J usage is TRBJ1-2; 10 nucleotides align to TRBD1. V lost 5 bases to trimming and J lost 3 bases; unmatched junction nucleotides: 6. Germline V gene lookup returns CDR1 MDHEN and CDR2 SYDVKM. The CDR3 spans 15 residues. CDR3 in amino acids: CASSTRQGAHYGYTF. CDR3 DNA sequence: TGTGCCAGCAGTACTCGACAGGGGGCCCACTATGGCTACACCTTC.

The chain recombines TRBV23-1 with TRBJ2-1; TRBD1 aligns across 8 bases. TRBV23-1 qualifies as an ORF whose function is uncertain. CDR3 length: 14 residues. V lost 8 bases and J lost 4; bases outside the gene matches: 7. The CDR3 here is CASGQGARYNEQFF. For the CDR3, the DNA is TGCGCCAGCGGCCAGGGGGCTAGGTACAATGAGCAGTTCTTC.

The chain joins TRBV28 to TRBJ2-6, with 13 bases fitting TRBD2. Unmatched junction bases numbered 5, after V lost 7 bases and J lost 2 bases. CDR1 is MDHEN, CDR2 SYDVKM, per germline. The CDR3 has 17 amino acids. CDR3 in DNA: TGTGCCAGCAATTTTGGACTAGCGGGGGCTGGGGCCAACGTCCTGACTTTC. This encodes CASNFGLAGAGANVLTF.

The rearrangement joins TRBV29-1 to TRBJ2-1, with 10 nucleotides matching TRBD2. Germline trimming cut 4 bases from V and 11 bases from J; bases unmatched to any gene: 5. Germline V gene lookup returns CDR1 SQVTM and CDR2 ANQGSEA. This CDR3 is built from 12 residues. The CDR3 spells CSVASSGRKQFF. Here the CDR3 DNA reads TGCAGCGTTGCCTCTAGCGGGAGAAAGCAGTTCTTC.

The chain carries TRBV28 and TRBJ2-7; D is undetermined. This CDR3 has 15 amino acids. The ends were cut back, 2 bases at V and 4 bases at J, with 15 bases in the middle. CDR1 is MDHEN, CDR2 SYDVKM, per germline. CDR3 sequence: CASSLIGVQVYEQYF. The CDR3 nucleotides are TGTGCCAGCAGTTTAATAGGTGTGCAGGTTTACGAGCAGTACTTC. The full variable domain, in which reference TRBV28 and TRBJ2-7 provide the parts outside the CDR3, is DVKVTQSSRYLVKRTGEKVFLECVQDMDHENMFWYRQDPGLGLRLIYFSYDVKMKEKGDIPEGYSVSREKKERFSLILESASTNQTSMYLCASSLIGVQVYEQYFGPGTRLTVT.

The chain has TRBV30 and TRBJ2-1, with 8 positions matching TRBD2. CDR1 GTSNPN and CDR2 SVGIG come from the germline V gene (reference sequence). V lost 5 bases to trimming and J lost 4 bases; unmatched junction nucleotides: 10. The CDR3 loop spans 15 amino acids. Here the CDR3 reads CAWGGLAGSYNEQFF. The CDR3 coding sequence is TGTGCCTGGGGGGGGCTAGCGGGCAGTTACAATGAGCAGTTCTTC.

By sample share, this clone is medium-sized. The chain has TRBV19 and TRBJ2-7; TRBD2 might be the D (6 bases). CDR1 is LNHDA and CDR2 is SQIVND in the germline V gene (reference sequence). The germline V and J ends were trimmed by 4 bases and 7 bases, with 17 bases remaining between them. CDR3 length: 14 amino acids. The CDR3 reads CASSRDFQGREQYF. CDR3 DNA: TGTGCCAGTAGTAGGGACTTCCAGGGACGGGAGCAGTACTTC.

The chain employs TRBV6-5 and TRBJ1-6, with unresolved D. The V gene lost 9 bases and the J gene lost 0 bases, with 12 bases spanning the gap. The germline V gene encodes CDR1 MNHEY and CDR2 SVGAGI. The CDR3 length is 15 residues. CDR3 DNA sequence: TGTGCCAGTGGGAGGAGGAGCTCCTATAATTCACCCCTCCACTTT. It is translated as CASGRRSSYNSPLHF.

The chain joins TRBV7-9 to TRBJ1-1, with D possibly being TRBD1 (5 bases). Germline values: CDR1 SEHNR, CDR2 FQNEAQ (reference sequence). The V end lost 5 bases, the J end lost 5 bases, and 12 bases lay between the germline ends. The CDR3 totals 13 residues. CDR3 in DNA: TGTGCCAGCAGCCTGACAGCAATAACTGAAGCTTTCTTT. As protein: CASSLTAITEAFF.

About this clone itself: This sample includes further DNA sequences coding for the same CDR3. The chain has TRBV5-1 and TRBJ1-1, with D unclear. V lost 0 bases and J 1 base, leaving 7 bases between the germline ends. The CDR3 is 14 residues long. Germline CDR1 SGHRS, CDR2 YFSETQ. The CDR3 loop is CASSLVSGNTEAFF. DNA of the CDR3: TGCGCCAGCAGCTTGGTCAGCGGGAACACTGAAGCTTTCTTT.